Listed here are 28 T cell receptor beta chains from one sample, sequenced in a study of cytomegalovirus exposure and HLA in healthy donors. Use of 60 Vbeta and 13 Jbeta primers characterized the PCR. Sequencing used immunoSEQ multiplex PCR; TCRdb keeps in-frame clones, though not all of them. Of 130,000 or so clones listed, under 70% are singletons. The sequenced sample consisted of PBMCs. The receptors were gathered from a woman between 55 and 75 years old in good health and CMV-seronegative.

This chain connects TRBV9 to TRBJ2-7; 9 bases align to TRBD2. Per germline, CDR1 SGDLS and CDR2 YYNGEE. V gave up 0 bases and J gave up 6 bases; unmatched junction bases: 7. The length of the CDR3 is 15 residues. CDR3 bases: TGTGCCAGCAGCGTAGTGGGTAGCGGGAGAGTCGAGCAGTACTTC. Encoded protein: CASSVVGSGRVEQYF.

The V gene is TRBV4-3, the J gene TRBJ2-3, with 10 bases that match TRBD2. V shed 4 bases and J 3 bases; nucleotides not matched to a gene: 13. CDR3 length: 18 amino acids. CDR1 LGHNA and CDR2 YSLEER come from the germline V gene. The CDR3 DNA sequence: TGCGCCAGCAGCCGCGGGCGGAGCGGGGGGGCCACGACAGATACGCAGTATTTT. Amino acid sequence: CASSRGRSGGATTDTQYF.

This rearrangement joins TRBV5-1 to TRBJ1-2; the D gene is possibly TRBD1 (6 bases). The germline V and J ends were trimmed by 0 bases and 7 bases, with 19 bases remaining between them. From germline, CDR1 is SGHRS and CDR2 YFSETQ. The CDR3 length is 16 residues. This chain's CDR3 is CASSLENRVSKSGYTF. CDR3 DNA: TGCGCCAGCAGCTTGGAAAACAGGGTCTCGAAGAGTGGCTACACCTTC.

The chain couples TRBV2 to TRBJ2-1, with TRBD2 matching over 8 bases. Germline values: CDR1 SNHLY, CDR2 FYNNEI. This CDR3 spans 15 amino acids. J was trimmed by 6 bases and V by 3 bases; bases with no gene match: 7. CDR3 region: CASSDASGFANEQFF. The CDR3 DNA follows: TGTGCCAGCAGTGACGCTAGCGGGTTTGCCAATGAGCAGTTCTTC.

V is TRBV11-2 and J is TRBJ1-2; 7 bases line up with TRBD1. This CDR3 has 14 amino acids. The junction had 10 bases not matched to a gene; V was cut back by 4 bases and J by 8 bases. Germline CDR1 SGHAT, CDR2 FQNNGV. This chain's CDR3 is CASSSGQPLRGYTF. Here the CDR3 DNA reads TGTGCCAGCAGCTCGGGACAGCCCCTAAGGGGCTACACCTTC.

The chain combines TRBV7-2 with TRBJ2-1, with 10 bases fitting TRBD1. This CDR3 spans 15 amino acids. The germline CDR1 and CDR2 sequences are SGHTA and FQGNSA. The V and J ends lost 5 bases and 4 bases, in that order; junction bases with no gene match: 5. This CDR3 reads CASSTGQGEYNEQFF. The CDR3 bases are TGTGCCAGCAGCACCGGACAGGGGGAGTACAATGAGCAGTTCTTC.

This clone was recorded once. The junction departs from germline at one end; a sequencing error may be responsible. The V gene is TRBV7-9, the J gene TRBJ2-2, with TRBD1 matching 9 bases. CDR1 and CDR2 from the germline V gene are SEHNR and FQNEAQ (reference sequence). The CDR3 runs to 17 residues. The CDR3: CSSRDHRGLRFPGELFF. CDR3 bases: TGTTCCAGCAGGGATCACAGGGGGCTACGTTTTCCCGGGGAGCTGTTTTTT.

The J gene is TRBJ1-6, the V gene TRBV6-1; a possible D gene is TRBD1 (6 bases). This CDR3 comprises 15 residues. Germline-derived CDR1 and CDR2 are MNHNS and SASEGT. Trimming took off 5 bases at V and 10 bases at J, with 18 bases between the two ends. DNA of the CDR3: TGTGCCAGCAGTTCCGAGACAGGCCCCTCGTCACCCCTCCACTTT. It codes for CASSSETGPSSPLHF.

Only a few counts were recorded for this clone. This rearrangement joins TRBV7-2 to TRBJ2-7; 8 bases map to TRBD2. V trimming: 5 bases; J trimming: 5 bases; junction bases outside the gene matches: 5. CDR1 is SGHTA and CDR2 is FQGNSA in the germline V gene. The CDR3 covers 13 residues. Here the CDR3 DNA reads TGTGCCAGCAGCCAAAGACTAGCGAACGAGCAGTACTTC. It yields the protein CASSQRLANEQYF.

The chain has TRBV28 and TRBJ2-1; 11 positions agree with TRBD2. Germline V lookup: CDR1 MDHEN, CDR2 SYDVKM. This CDR3 spans 16 amino acids. Trimming took 4 bases from V and 5 from J; bases not matched to a gene: 7. CDR3 sequence: CASSSTTSGKDNEQFF. The CDR3 DNA reads as TGTGCCAGCAGTTCGACGACTAGCGGGAAAGACAATGAGCAGTTCTTC.

The count of this clone is one. This sequence joins TRBV5-1 and TRBJ1-1, with TRBD1 matching 10 bases. Germline CDR1 is SGHRS and CDR2 is YFSETQ. The junction had 7 bases not matched to a gene; V was cut back by 4 bases and J by 7 bases. The CDR3 extends over 14 amino acids. CDR3 nucleotides: TGCGCCAGCAGCGTGACAGGGGGCCCTATTGAAGCTTTCTTT. This translates into CASSVTGGPIEAFF.

This rearrangement joins TRBV5-1 to TRBJ1-5; a possible D gene is TRBD1 (5 bases). In germline, CDR1 is SGHRS, CDR2 YFSETQ. V was cut by 0 bases and J by 5 bases, with 9 bases left in between. The CDR3 length is 14 residues. As DNA, the CDR3 is TGCGCCAGCAGCTTGGCCGGGGGAGATCAGCCCCAGCATTTT. Protein product: CASSLAGGDQPQHF.

This chain connects TRBV5-1 to TRBJ2-3, with D maybe TRBD2 (7 bases). Trimming cost V 0 bases and J 1 base, with 18 bases left between them. Germline loops: CDR1 SGHRS, CDR2 YFSETQ. The CDR3 covers 18 residues. The chain's CDR3 is CASSLDGQGGGGTDTQYF. The CDR3 region has the DNA TGCGCCAGCAGCTTGGATGGACAAGGGGGAGGGGGCACAGATACGCAGTATTTT.

The chain couples TRBV28 to TRBJ2-4; weak D call: TRBD1 (6 bases). In germline, CDR1 is MDHEN, CDR2 SYDVKM. The V end was cut by 5 bases, the J end by 0 bases, with 17 bases between. This CDR3 region has 17 residues. Here the CDR3 reads CASSPRTVRLAKNIQYF. The CDR3 DNA reads TGTGCCAGCAGTCCACGGACAGTTCGACTAGCCAAAAACATTCAGTACTTC.

This clone was seen at least ten times. This chain joins TRBV4-1 and TRBJ1-1; maybe TRBD1 (6 bases). Germline V gene lookup returns CDR1 MGHRA and CDR2 YSYEKL. This CDR3 comprises 15 residues. V was shortened by 0 bases and J by 0 bases, with 8 bases between the two germline ends. This CDR3 is CASSQEGAMNTEAFF. Here the CDR3 DNA reads TGCGCCAGCAGCCAAGAGGGGGCGATGAACACTGAAGCTTTCTTT.

The DNA of the CDR3 is TGCGCCAGCAGCCAAGACAAGCGGGGCTCAGATACGCAGTATTTT. Its translation: CASSQDKRGSDTQYF. The V call is TRBV4-1, the J call TRBJ2-3; 7 bases align to TRBD2. This CDR3 is 15 amino acids long. Germline V CDR1 and CDR2: MGHRA, YSYEKL. After removal of 0 bases from V and 4 bases from J, the junction contained 4 bases not matched to a gene.

The V call is TRBV7-9, the J call TRBJ2-1; 8 bases fit TRBD2. The CDR3 is 14 residues long. Per the germline V gene, CDR1 is SEHNR and CDR2 is FQNEAQ (reference sequence). V lost 5 bases, J lost 8 bases, and 8 bases stayed unmatched. CDR3 sequence reads: CASSPGGPLDEQFF. DNA of the CDR3: TGTGCCAGCAGCCCGGGGGGGCCCCTCGATGAGCAGTTCTTC. Full variable domain (outside the CDR3, taken from reference TRBV7-9 and TRBJ2-1): DTGVSQNPRHKITKRGQNVTFRCDPISEHNRLYWYRQTLGQGPEFLTYFQNEAQLEKSRLLSDRFSAERPKGSFSTLEIQRTEQGDSAMYLCASSPGGPLDEQFFGPGTRLTVL.

V is TRBV5-1 and J is TRBJ2-5, with 13 nucleotides matching TRBD2. V dropped 4 bases and J dropped 2; count of bases not matched to a gene: 2. Germline V gives CDR1 SGHRS, CDR2 YFSETQ. This CDR3 contains 15 residues. The chain's CDR3 is CASSALAGGQETQYF. The CDR3 DNA sequence: TGCGCCAGCAGCGCACTAGCGGGGGGGCAAGAGACCCAGTACTTC.

Details on this clone: Other DNA variants within this sample encode the same CDR3. This chain uses TRBV19 with TRBJ1-5; 8 bases line up with TRBD1. With V trimmed by 3 bases and J by 4 bases, 2 bases remained unmatched. Per the germline V gene, CDR1 is LNHDA and CDR2 is SQIVND (reference sequence). The CDR3 has 14 residues. The CDR3 loop is CASSIRGRNQPQHF. CDR3 DNA: TGTGCCAGTAGTATCAGGGGGCGGAATCAGCCCCAGCATTTT.

The CDR3 DNA follows: TGTGCCAGCAGCAACGGAGGCGTAAAACTGTTTTTT. It is translated as CASSNGGVKLFF. The chain couples TRBV21-1 to TRBJ1-4. TRBV21-1 is flagged as a pseudogene. The CDR3 has 12 amino acids.

V is TRBV19 and J is TRBJ1-2; no definite D call. Germline lookup yields CDR1 LNHDA and CDR2 SQIVND (reference sequence). This CDR3 contains 16 residues. Between the trimmed V and J ends, which lost 6 bases and 4 bases, there was a span of 21 bases. This CDR3 reads CASRLSYRHTIYGYTF. CDR3 sequence (DNA): TGTGCCAGTAGGCTATCATACAGACACACGATCTATGGCTACACCTTC.

The chain carries TRBV5-5 and TRBJ2-1; the match to TRBD2 covers 10 bases. The CDR3 spans 17 residues. Germline V gene data show CDR1 as SGHKS and CDR2 as YYEKEE (reference sequence). The V gene end was trimmed by 4 bases and the J gene end by 7 bases; junction bases not matched to a gene: 14. Here the CDR3 reads CASSKTKAGLAFNEQFF. Here the CDR3 DNA reads TGTGCCAGCAGCAAGACTAAAGCGGGACTAGCGTTTAATGAGCAGTTCTTC.

This clone showed up just once. The V gene is TRBV28, the J gene TRBJ2-3; tentatively, D is TRBD2 (7 bases). Deletions cut 5 bases from V and 1 base from J, with 13 bases between. Germline CDR1 is MDHEN and CDR2 is SYDVKM. CDR3 length equals 15 residues. This chain's CDR3 is CASSPPGGGTDTQYF. The CDR3 region has the DNA TGTGCCAGCAGTCCCCCGGGGGGCGGCACAGATACGCAGTATTTT. Using reference TRBV28 and TRBJ2-3 for the parts outside the CDR3, the full variable domain is DVKVTQSSRYLVKRTGEKVFLECVQDMDHENMFWYRQDPGLGLRLIYFSYDVKMKEKGDIPEGYSVSREKKERFSLILESASTNQTSMYLCASSPPGGGTDTQYFGPGTRLTVL.

V and J are TRBV7-2 and TRBJ2-7; 12 nucleotides match TRBD2. Unmatched junction bases numbered 4, after V lost 5 bases and J lost 2 bases. Germline V lookup: CDR1 SGHTA, CDR2 FQGNSA. This CDR3 is 15 amino acids long. For the CDR3, the DNA is TGTGCCAGCAGCCCCAGACTAGCGGGAGCCTACGAGCAGTACTTC. Protein: CASSPRLAGAYEQYF.

Regarding this clone: The same CDR3 can be traced to other DNA sequences in this sample. This chain connects TRBV15 to TRBJ2-1; D remains ambiguous. V was trimmed by 0 bases and J by 7 bases, leaving 13 bases between them. The germline CDR1 and CDR2 sequences are LNHNV and YYDKDF (reference sequence). The CDR3 covers 15 residues. CDR3 protein: CATSRDRLAGNEQFF. CDR3 bases: TGTGCCACCAGCAGAGATAGACTCGCTGGGAATGAGCAGTTCTTC.

The chain links TRBV19 to TRBJ2-4; D might be TRBD2 (6 bases). Germline V lookup: CDR1 LNHDA, CDR2 SQIVND (reference sequence). CDR3 size: 16 residues. Trimming took off 4 bases at V and 1 base at J, with 14 bases between the two ends. CDR3 nucleotides: TGTGCCAGTAGTAGCTGGGCGGGATTGGCCAAAAACATTCAGTACTTC. Translated, it gives CASSSWAGLAKNIQYF.

The genes are TRBV29-1 and TRBJ2-3; D is uncertain. Germline values: CDR1 SQVTM, CDR2 ANQGSEA. V lost 4 bases to trimming and J lost 6 bases, with 8 bases between them. This CDR3 has 11 amino acids. CDR3 nucleotides: TGCAGCGTTGCTTTCGCGGATACGCAGTATTTT. Translated, it gives CSVAFADTQYF.

The chain links TRBV19 to TRBJ2-3, with D perhaps matching TRBD2 (6 bases). Germline CDR1 LNHDA, CDR2 SQIVND (reference sequence). V was shortened by 3 bases and J by 0 bases, with 7 bases between the two germline ends. This CDR3 has 14 amino acids. The CDR3: CASSMGTSTDTQYF. The CDR3 region has the DNA TGTGCCAGTAGTATGGGGACTAGCACAGATACGCAGTATTTT.